Each of the 22 T cell receptor beta chains below was sequenced from the same sample in a study of cytomegalovirus exposure and HLA in healthy donors. Primers: 60 Vbeta forward and 13 Jbeta reverse. Profiling relied on immunoSEQ multiplex PCR, and the TCRdb table lists in-frame clones only, not all of them. The top ten hold approximately 13% of the sample, which has over 150,000 clones, roughly four fifths seen once. Sequenced: PBMCs. All receptors derive from a woman aged 45-65 years in good health and CMV-seronegative.

V is TRBV28 and J is TRBJ2-5; D gene uncertain. CDR3 length: 13 residues. Germline values: CDR1 MDHEN, CDR2 SYDVKM. Trimming took 5 bases from V and 4 from J, leaving 11 bases between them. The CDR3 DNA is TGTGCCAGCAGTCCCCCCCGAGGAGAGACCCAGTACTTC. It translates to CASSPPRGETQYF.

The chain is built from TRBV11-2 and TRBJ2-7; D gene uncertain. Germline-derived CDR1 and CDR2 are SGHAT and FQNNGV. The length of the CDR3 is 15 residues. Trimming removed 1 base at V and 2 bases at J, with 12 bases between. CDR3 nucleotides: TGTGCCAGCAGCTTAGGAACAGTGTCCCCCTACGAGCAGTACTTC. As protein: CASSLGTVSPYEQYF. Drawing the rest from reference TRBV11-2 and TRBJ2-7, the complete variable domain is EAGVAQSPRYKIIEKRQSVAFWCNPISGHATLYWYQQILGQGPKLLIQFQNNGVVDDSQLPKDRFSAERLKGVDSTLKIQPAKLEDSAVYLCASSLGTVSPYEQYFGPGTRLTVT.

This clone was seen a single time. This chain joins TRBV27 and TRBJ1-1; D is perhaps TRBD1 (5 bases). Germline CDR1 reads MNHEY; CDR2 reads SMNVEV (reference sequence). The length of the CDR3 is 14 residues. Trimming removed 7 bases at V and 1 base at J, with 13 bases between. CDR3 bases: TGTGCCAGCATGAGATCGGGGGGGAACACTGAAGCTTTCTTT. Amino acid sequence: CASMRSGGNTEAFF.

The V and J genes are TRBV7-2 and TRBJ1-2, with 10 bases fitting TRBD1. Unmatched junction bases numbered 3, after V lost 1 base and J lost 4 bases. This CDR3 is built from 15 residues. Germline assignment: CDR1 SGHTA and CDR2 FQGNSA. CDR3 protein: CASSLGDRGSYGYTF. The CDR3 nucleotides are TGTGCCAGCAGCTTAGGGGACAGGGGATCCTATGGCTACACCTTC.

V usage is TRBV5-6 and J usage is TRBJ1-2; D unresolved. V was shortened by 0 bases and J by 7 bases, with 7 bases between the two germline ends. The CDR3 consists of 12 residues. Germline assignment: CDR1 SGHDT and CDR2 YYEEEE. The CDR3, as DNA: TGTGCCAGCAGCTTGGGAGGGAGTGGCTACACCTTC. Translating it yields CASSLGGSGYTF. The full variable domain, rest sourced from reference TRBV5-6 and TRBJ1-2, is DAGVTQSPTHLIKTRGQQVTLRCSPKSGHDTVSWYQQALGQGPQFIFQYYEEEERQRGNFPDRFSGHQFPNYSSELNVNALLLGDSALYLCASSLGGSGYTFGSGTRLTVV.

The chain employs TRBV27 and TRBJ1-1; D unresolved. Germline CDR1 reads MNHEY; CDR2 reads SMNVEV (reference sequence). Between the trimmed V and J ends, which lost 3 bases and 4 bases, there was a span of 9 bases. This CDR3 contains 13 residues. The chain's CDR3 is CASSLSLSTEAFF. The CDR3 nucleotides are TGTGCCAGCAGTTTGTCCCTGTCCACTGAAGCTTTCTTT.

This clone was recorded a few times. This chain uses TRBV7-8 with TRBJ2-3; D possibly corresponds to TRBD2 (5 bases). Trimming stripped 5 bases from V and 0 bases from J, with 15 bases between. This CDR3 spans 16 amino acids. From germline, CDR1 is SGHVS and CDR2 FQNEAQ. The CDR3 DNA follows: TGTGCCAGCAGCCCCCGGGATTTAGTTAGCACAGATACGCAGTATTTT. Translation: CASSPRDLVSTDTQYF.

CDR3 residues: CASSVGLEETQYF. The CDR3 region has the DNA TGTGCCAGCAGCGTTGGCCTTGAAGAGACCCAGTACTTC. V gene TRBV9 combines with J gene TRBJ2-5, with unresolved D. Trimming left V 2 bases short and J 3 bases short, with 8 bases between. The CDR3 has 13 amino acids. Germline CDR1 and CDR2: SGDLS and YYNGEE.

The gene calls are TRBV19 and TRBJ1-5; D unclear. V was cut by 4 bases and J by 1 base, with 14 bases left in between. The germline CDR1 and CDR2 sequences are LNHDA and SQIVND (reference sequence). The CDR3 length is 16 residues. The CDR3: CASSSEGRRSNQPQHF. CDR3 coding DNA: TGTGCCAGTAGTAGTGAGGGAAGGAGGAGCAATCAGCCCCAGCATTTT.

The genes are TRBV7-3 and TRBJ2-2, with 7 positions matching TRBD1. CDR3 length equals 16 residues. V trimming: 6 bases; J trimming: 1 base; junction bases outside the gene matches: 8. Germline V lookup: CDR1 SGHTA, CDR2 FQGTGA. The DNA of the CDR3 is TGTGCCAGCAGTTCATCGGGACAGCAGAACACCGGGGAGCTGTTTTTT. It translates to CASSSSGQQNTGELFF.

The J gene is TRBJ2-3, the V gene TRBV27; the match to TRBD2 covers 12 bases. The CDR3 loop spans 16 amino acids. Germline values: CDR1 MNHEY, CDR2 SMNVEV (reference sequence). J lost 0 bases, V lost 6 bases, and 4 bases had no gene match. CDR3 protein: CASSYGLAGSTDTQYF. The CDR3 nucleotides read TGTGCCAGCAGCTACGGACTAGCGGGGAGCACAGATACGCAGTATTTT.

The genes are TRBV5-5 and TRBJ2-7; tentative D call: TRBD2 (6 bases). The germline CDR1 and CDR2 sequences are SGHKS and YYEKEE (reference sequence). This CDR3 region has 11 residues. The germline V and J ends were trimmed by 10 bases and 6 bases, with 14 bases remaining between them. This CDR3 reads CAYQEGREQYF. DNA of the CDR3: TGTGCCTACCAGGAGGGTCGCGAGCAGTACTTC.

The chain recombines TRBV7-9 with TRBJ2-1, with TRBD1 as a possible D gene (5 bases). This CDR3 is built from 9 residues. With 10 bases removed from V and 15 bases from J, the gap between germline ends came to 13 bases. Germline V gene data show CDR1 as SEHNR and CDR2 as FQNEAQ (reference sequence). The CDR3 region is CATRASGFF. CDR3 nucleotides: TGTGCCACCAGGGCTTCTGGGTTCTTC.

The chain has TRBV7-9 and TRBJ1-2; D is undetermined. CDR3 size: 14 residues. In germline, CDR1 is SEHNR, CDR2 FQNEAQ (reference sequence). V was trimmed by 5 bases and J by 8 bases, leaving 18 bases between them. The CDR3: CASSPERATTGYTF. The CDR3 nucleotides are TGTGCCAGCAGCCCCGAGAGGGCGACTACAGGCTACACCTTC.

The CDR3 nucleotides are TGTGCCAGCAGTATTAGACTGTATGAAAAACTGTTTTTT. It is translated as CASSIRLYEKLFF. The gene calls are TRBV6-1 and TRBJ1-4; D not resolved. Germline loops: CDR1 MNHNS, CDR2 SASEGT. The CDR3 spans 13 residues. Trimming removed 5 bases from V and 6 bases from J, with 10 bases in between.

The DNA of the CDR3 is TGTGCCGCTACAGGGAACTCCTATGGCTACACCTTC. This encodes CAATGNSYGYTF. V gene TRBV6-1 combines with J gene TRBJ1-2; tentative D call: TRBD1 (6 bases). The CDR3 has 12 residues. V was shortened by 11 bases and J by 4 bases, with 14 bases between the two germline ends. Germline V lookup: CDR1 MNHNS, CDR2 SASEGT.

The chain is built from TRBV18 and TRBJ1-3; D gene uncertain. Germline CDR1 reads KGHSH; CDR2 reads LQKENI. Trimming stripped 0 bases from V and 6 bases from J, with 15 bases between. The CDR3 length is 16 residues. The CDR3 reads CASSPPGWRDKNTIYF. DNA of the CDR3: TGTGCCAGCTCACCACCCGGGTGGAGGGATAAAAACACCATATATTTT. Supplemented by reference TRBV18 and TRBJ1-3, the full variable domain reads NAGVMQNPRHLVRRRGQEARLRCSPMKGHSHVYWYRQLPEEGLKFMVYLQKENIIDESGMPKERFSAEFPKEGPSILRIQQVVRGDSAAYFCASSPPGWRDKNTIYFGEGSWLTVV.

The gene calls are TRBV19 and TRBJ2-1, with 9 bases matching TRBD2. This CDR3 is 16 amino acids long. The germline gives CDR1 LNHDA, CDR2 SQIVND (reference sequence). V lost 3 bases, J lost 5 bases, and 8 bases stayed unmatched. The CDR3 region has the DNA TGTGCCAGTAGTATTTGGAAGACTAGCGGACACAATGAGCAGTTCTTC. It is translated as CASSIWKTSGHNEQFF.

The chain employs TRBV5-1 and TRBJ2-3, with 10 bases aligning to TRBD1. CDR3 length equals 15 residues. Germline-derived CDR1 and CDR2 are SGHRS and YFSETQ. The V gene end was trimmed by 1 base and the J gene end by 6 bases; junction bases not matched to a gene: 5. CDR3 loop: CASSLRDRGRDTQYF. The CDR3 DNA reads as TGCGCCAGCAGCTTGAGGGACAGGGGACGGGATACGCAGTATTTT.

The genes are TRBV29-1 and TRBJ1-1; D possibly corresponds to TRBD1 (5 bases). This CDR3 has 13 residues. Trimming took 3 bases from V and 4 from J, leaving 12 bases between them. The germline V gene has CDR1 SQVTM and CDR2 ANQGSEA. DNA of the CDR3: TGCAGCGTTGATGGGGGAGGAGGCACTGAAGCTTTCTTT. Its translation: CSVDGGGGTEAFF.

This chain connects TRBV30 to TRBJ2-7, with 14 bases aligning to TRBD2. Germline values: CDR1 GTSNPN, CDR2 SVGIG (reference sequence). Trimming at V came to 0 bases and at J to 5 bases, leaving 9 bases not matched to a gene. The CDR3 has 17 residues. CDR3 amino acids: CAWSVSRTSGRHDEQYF. DNA of the CDR3: TGTGCCTGGAGTGTATCTCGGACTAGCGGGAGGCACGACGAGCAGTACTTC.

The chain links TRBV14 to TRBJ2-7; D is unclear. Looked up from germline, CDR1 is SGHDN and CDR2 is FVKESK. This CDR3 comprises 15 residues. V was cut by 3 bases and J by 2 bases, with 14 bases left in between. CDR3: CASSQTPRRPYEQYF. The CDR3 DNA reads TGTGCCAGCAGCCAGACCCCCAGGCGACCCTACGAGCAGTACTTC.